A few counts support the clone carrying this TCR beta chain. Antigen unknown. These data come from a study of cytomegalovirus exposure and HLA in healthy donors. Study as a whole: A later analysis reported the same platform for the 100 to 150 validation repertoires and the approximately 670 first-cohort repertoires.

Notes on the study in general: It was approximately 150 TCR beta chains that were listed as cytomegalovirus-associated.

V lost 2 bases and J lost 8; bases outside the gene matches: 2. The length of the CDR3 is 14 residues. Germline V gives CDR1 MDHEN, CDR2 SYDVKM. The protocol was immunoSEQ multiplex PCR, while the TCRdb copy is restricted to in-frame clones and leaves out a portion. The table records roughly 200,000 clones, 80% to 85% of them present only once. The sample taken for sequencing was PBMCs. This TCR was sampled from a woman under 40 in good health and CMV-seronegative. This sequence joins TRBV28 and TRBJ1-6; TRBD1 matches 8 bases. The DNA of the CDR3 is TGTGCCAGCAGTTTAACGACAGGGGATTCACCCCTCCACTTT. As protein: CASSLTTGDSPLHF.